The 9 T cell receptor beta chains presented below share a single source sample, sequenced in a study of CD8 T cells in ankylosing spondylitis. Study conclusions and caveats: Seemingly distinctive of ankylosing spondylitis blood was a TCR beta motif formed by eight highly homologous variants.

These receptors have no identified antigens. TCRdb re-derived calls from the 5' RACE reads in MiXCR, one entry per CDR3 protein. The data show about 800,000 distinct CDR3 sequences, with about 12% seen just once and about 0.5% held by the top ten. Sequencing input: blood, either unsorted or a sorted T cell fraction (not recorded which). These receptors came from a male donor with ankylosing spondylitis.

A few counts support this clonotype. This CDR3 is CASSQKPGQGYGYTF. CDR3 DNA sequence: TGCGCCAGCAGCCAAAAACCGGGACAGGGCTATGGCTACACCTTC. J is TRBJ1-2 and V is TRBV4-3, with 9 positions matching TRBD1. This CDR3 comprises 15 residues. V lost 2 bases and J lost 4; bases outside the gene matches: 5. Germline CDR1 is LGHNA and CDR2 is YSLEER.

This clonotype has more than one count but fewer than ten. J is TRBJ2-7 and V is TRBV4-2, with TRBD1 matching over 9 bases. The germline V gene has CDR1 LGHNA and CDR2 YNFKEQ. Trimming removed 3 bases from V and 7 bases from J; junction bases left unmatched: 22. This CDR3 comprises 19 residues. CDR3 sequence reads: CASSHPQVGGTGKRGEQYF. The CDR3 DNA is TGTGCCAGCAGCCACCCCCAGGTAGGGGGGACAGGGAAACGAGGGGAGCAGTACTTC.

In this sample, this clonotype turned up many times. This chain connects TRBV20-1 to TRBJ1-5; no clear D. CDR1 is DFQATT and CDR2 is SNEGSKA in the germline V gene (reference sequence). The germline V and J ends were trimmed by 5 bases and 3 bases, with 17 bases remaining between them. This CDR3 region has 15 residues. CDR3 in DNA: TGCAGTGCTTATGGGCGGGAGAGGATCAATCAGCCCCAGCATTTT. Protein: CSAYGRERINQPQHF.

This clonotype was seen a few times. CDR3 coding DNA: TGTGCCAGCAGTTTAGAGGGAATAGGGACTGAAGCTTTCTTT. It codes for CASSLEGIGTEAFF. The chain couples TRBV12-3 or TRBV12-4 to TRBJ1-1; no clear D gene. Trimming took off 1 base at V and 5 bases at J, with 11 bases between the two ends. This CDR3 spans 14 amino acids.

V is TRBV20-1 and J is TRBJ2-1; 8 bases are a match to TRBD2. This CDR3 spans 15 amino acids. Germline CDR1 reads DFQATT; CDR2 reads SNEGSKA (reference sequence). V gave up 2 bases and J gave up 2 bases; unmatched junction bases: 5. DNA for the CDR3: TGCAGTGCTAGACCTAGCGGGTCTACCTACAATGAGCAGTTCTTC. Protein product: CSARPSGSTYNEQFF.

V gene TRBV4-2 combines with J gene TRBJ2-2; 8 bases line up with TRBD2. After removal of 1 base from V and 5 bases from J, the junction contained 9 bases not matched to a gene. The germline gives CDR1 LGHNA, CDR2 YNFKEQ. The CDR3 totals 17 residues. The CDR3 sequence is CASSQVVIASGTGELFF. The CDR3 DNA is TGTGCCAGCAGCCAAGTCGTTATTGCTAGCGGGACCGGGGAGCTGTTTTTT.

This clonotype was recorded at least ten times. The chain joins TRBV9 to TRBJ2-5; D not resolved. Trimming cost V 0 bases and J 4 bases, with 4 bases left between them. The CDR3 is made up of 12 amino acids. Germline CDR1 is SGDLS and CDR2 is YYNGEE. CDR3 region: CASSVVGETQYF. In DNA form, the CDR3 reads TGTGCCAGCAGCGTAGTTGGAGAGACCCAGTACTTC. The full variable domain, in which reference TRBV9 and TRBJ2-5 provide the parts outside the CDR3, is DSGVTQTPKHLITATGQRVTLRCSPRSGDLSVYWYQQSLDQGLQFLIQYYNGEERAKGNILERFSAQQFPDLHSELNLSSLELGDSALYFCASSVVGETQYFGPGTRLLVL.

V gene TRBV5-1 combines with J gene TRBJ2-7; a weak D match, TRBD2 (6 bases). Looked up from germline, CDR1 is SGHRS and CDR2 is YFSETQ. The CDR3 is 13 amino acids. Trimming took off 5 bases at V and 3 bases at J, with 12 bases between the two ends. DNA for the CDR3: TGCGCCAGCAGTTCTAGCGTTCTCTACGAGCAGTACTTC. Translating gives CASSSSVLYEQYF.

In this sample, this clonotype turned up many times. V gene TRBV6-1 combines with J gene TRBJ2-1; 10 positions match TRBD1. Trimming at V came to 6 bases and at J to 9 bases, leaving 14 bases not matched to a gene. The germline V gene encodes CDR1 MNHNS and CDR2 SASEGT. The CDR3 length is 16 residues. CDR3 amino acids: CASRRTPGQGKSEQFF. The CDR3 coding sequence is TGTGCCAGCAGGCGCACACCGGGACAGGGGAAAAGTGAGCAGTTCTTC.